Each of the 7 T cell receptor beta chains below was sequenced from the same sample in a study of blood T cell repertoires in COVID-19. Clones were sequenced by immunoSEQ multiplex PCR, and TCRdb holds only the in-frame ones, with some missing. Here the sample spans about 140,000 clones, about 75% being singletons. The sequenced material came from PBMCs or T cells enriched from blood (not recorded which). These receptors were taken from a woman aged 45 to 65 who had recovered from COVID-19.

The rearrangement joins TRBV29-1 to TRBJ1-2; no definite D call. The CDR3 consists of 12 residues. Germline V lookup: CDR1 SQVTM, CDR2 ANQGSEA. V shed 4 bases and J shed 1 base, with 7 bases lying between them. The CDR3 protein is CSVASLNYGYTF. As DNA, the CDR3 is TGCAGCGTTGCGTCTCTTAACTATGGCTACACCTTC.

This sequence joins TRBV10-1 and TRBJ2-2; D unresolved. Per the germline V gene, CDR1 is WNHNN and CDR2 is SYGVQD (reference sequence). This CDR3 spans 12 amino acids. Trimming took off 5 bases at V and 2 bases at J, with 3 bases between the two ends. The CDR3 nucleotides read TGCGCCAGCAGTCTTAACACCGGGGAGCTGTTTTTT. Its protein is CASSLNTGELFF.

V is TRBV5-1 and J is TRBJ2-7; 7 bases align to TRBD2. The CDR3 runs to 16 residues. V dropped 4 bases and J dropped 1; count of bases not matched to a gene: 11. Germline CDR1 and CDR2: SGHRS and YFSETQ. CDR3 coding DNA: TGCGCCAGCAGCCCCCCGGGAGGTAAACCGTCCTACGAGCAGTACTTC. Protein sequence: CASSPPGGKPSYEQYF.

The CDR3 DNA reads TGCGCCACTGGACAGGGTAATGAAAAACTGTTTTTT. This translates into CATGQGNEKLFF. V gene TRBV4-1 combines with J gene TRBJ1-4; 8 positions match TRBD1. Losses at the gene ends were 10 bases for V and 4 bases for J; bases not matched to a gene: 2. CDR1 and CDR2 from the germline V gene are MGHRA and YSYEKL. This CDR3 has 12 amino acids.

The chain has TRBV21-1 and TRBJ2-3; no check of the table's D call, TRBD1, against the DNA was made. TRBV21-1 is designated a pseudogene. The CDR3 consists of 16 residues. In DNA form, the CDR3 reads TGTGCCAGCAGCAAAGAGGGGGCCGGGGGAGAAGATACGCAGTATTTT. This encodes CASSKEGAGGEDTQYF.

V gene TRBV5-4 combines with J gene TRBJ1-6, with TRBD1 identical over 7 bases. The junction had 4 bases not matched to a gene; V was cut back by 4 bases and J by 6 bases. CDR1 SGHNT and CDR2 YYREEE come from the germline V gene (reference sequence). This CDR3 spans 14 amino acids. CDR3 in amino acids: CASSLRQGNSPLHF. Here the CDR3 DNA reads TGTGCCAGCAGCCTACGACAGGGTAATTCACCCCTCCACTTT.

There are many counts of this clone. Here the CDR3 reads CASSLVAGGYEQYF. CDR3 nucleotides: TGTGCCAGCAGCTTAGTGGCAGGAGGTTACGAGCAGTACTTC. The chain is built from TRBV7-8 and TRBJ2-7, with TRBD2 as a possible D gene (5 bases). Per the germline V gene, CDR1 is SGHVS and CDR2 is FQNEAQ. This CDR3 spans 14 amino acids. Trimming removed 1 base at V and 4 bases at J, with 11 bases between. Filled out from reference TRBV7-8 and TRBJ2-7, the complete variable domain reads GAGVSQSPRYKVAKRGQDVALRCDPISGHVSLFWYQQALGQGPEFLTYFQNEAQLDKSGLPSDRFFAERPEGSVSTLKIQRTQQEDSAVYLCASSLVAGGYEQYFGPGTRLTVT.